Sequencing of this TCR beta chain was carried out in a study of technical replicates of blood from several donors. TCRdb keeps only in-frame clones here, not all; method: immunoSEQ multiplex PCR. The table lists fewer than 65,000 clones, approximately 89% of them singletons, with about 5.2% in the top ten. From germline, CDR1 is LNHDA and CDR2 SQIVND (reference sequence). V lost 3 bases to trimming and J lost 3 bases; unmatched junction nucleotides: 8. The length of the CDR3 is 15 residues. The rearrangement joins TRBV19 to TRBJ2-7, with 7 bases lining up with TRBD1. The receptor was derived from a human donor in good health. Some clones in this sample may be carry-over from other donors' samples. Input material: PBMCs. The CDR3 is CASSMLTGADYEQYF. In DNA form, the CDR3 reads TGTGCCAGTAGTATGTTAACAGGGGCGGACTACGAGCAGTACTTC.